This T cell receptor beta chain was captured in a study of Tregs in tolerant kidney transplant recipients. Points from the study as a whole: Tolerant patients' donor-specific Tregs expanded beyond overall Tregs, suggesting antigen-driven growth. Some patients' samples used different primers over time, so nucleotide sequences weren't comparable.

Unstimulated regulatory T cells (CD4+CD25+CD127-), CD4+CD25- non-regulatory cells, CD4 and CD8 cells were FACS-sorted from thawed PBMCs. With respect to this clone: The antigen is not known.

Generated by immunoSEQ multiplex PCR, the TCRdb table keeps only in-frame clones and is missing some. The table for this sample gives tens of thousands of clones. This TCR derives from a human donor who received a combined kidney and bone marrow transplant. Sample: CD4+ T cells from blood, taken before the transplant.

The covered CDR3 bases are TGTGCCAGCAGCTTAAGGGTAGCGGGAGGCTTCGAG. This codes for CASSLRVAGGFE. The whole CDR3 sequence reads CASSLRVAGGFEQYF. This sequence joins TRBV7-2 and TRBJ2-7; 10 bases match TRBD2. The sequence runs out 3 residues before the end of the CDR3; the remainder is reconstructed from the germline J gene. With 2 bases clipped from V and 6 bases from J, the junction kept 7 bases outside the gene matches. The CDR3 covers 15 residues. Germline V lookup: CDR1 SGHTA, CDR2 FQGNSA.